Shown below are 28 T cell receptor beta chains from a single sample sequenced in a study of radiation and T cells in renal cell carcinoma. As to time point: baseline pretreatment blood. The treatment was: 15 Gy SBRT to primary tumor, nephrectomy 4 weeks later. Clones were sequenced by immunoSEQ multiplex PCR, and TCRdb holds only the in-frame ones, with some missing. This table has some 140,000 clones, approximately 91% appearing once. Sequences were derived from blood, sampled from a patient whose treatment included radiotherapy and nephrectomy. Receptor source: a woman in her forties or fifties with renal cell carcinoma.

The chain employs TRBV19 and TRBJ1-2, with a possible D match to TRBD1 (5 bases). Trimming removed 7 bases at V and 3 bases at J, with 15 bases between. The CDR3 has 14 amino acids. Germline V gene data show CDR1 as LNHDA and CDR2 as SQIVND (reference sequence). The DNA of the CDR3 is TGTGCCAGTATCCCGAGCGCGGGACACTATGGCTACACCTTC. Its translation: CASIPSAGHYGYTF.

The chain links TRBV7-9 to TRBJ2-3; D not certain. Per germline, CDR1 SEHNR and CDR2 FQNEAQ (reference sequence). The V and J ends lost 5 bases and 2 bases respectively, with 14 bases between them. The CDR3 consists of 15 residues. Here the CDR3 reads CASSPNSIATDTQYF. The CDR3, as DNA: TGTGCCAGCAGCCCAAATTCTATCGCCACAGATACGCAGTATTTT.

The chain employs TRBV19 and TRBJ2-1; 7 bases fit TRBD1. The CDR3 extends over 17 amino acids. Germline V gives CDR1 LNHDA, CDR2 SQIVND (reference sequence). V was clipped by 1 base and J by 7 bases; unmatched bases: 13. In DNA, the CDR3 is TGTGCCAGTAGTATAGGCGTTCCCGGGACAGTGAGAAATGAGCAGTTCTTC. The encoded protein is CASSIGVPGTVRNEQFF.

This rearrangement joins TRBV6-1 to TRBJ1-5; D is ambiguous. V lost 3 bases, J lost 3 bases, and 9 bases lay in between. CDR3 length: 14 residues. CDR1 is MNHNS, CDR2 SASEGT, per germline. As DNA, the CDR3 is TGTGCCAGCAGTGAGGTACAGATCAATCAGCCCCAGCATTTT. Translation gives CASSEVQINQPQHF.

The chain links TRBV11-3 to TRBJ2-1, with D hard to call. V lost 1 base and J lost 1, with 2 bases in between. From germline, CDR1 is SGHNT and CDR2 YENEEA. The CDR3 has 13 residues. The DNA for the CDR3 is TGTGCCAGCAGCTTAGTGTCCTACAATGAGCAGTTCTTC. Its translation: CASSLVSYNEQFF.

The rearrangement uses TRBV19 and TRBJ1-1; D gene ambiguous. Germline CDR1 LNHDA, CDR2 SQIVND (reference sequence). Trimming took 3 bases from V and 0 from J, leaving 5 bases between them. The CDR3 has 13 residues. DNA of the CDR3: TGTGCCAGTAGTATGGGGATGAACACTGAAGCTTTCTTT. It encodes CASSMGMNTEAFF.

The rearrangement links TRBV6-5 to TRBJ2-3, with D perhaps being TRBD1 or TRBD2 (5 bases each). Germline-derived CDR1 and CDR2 are MNHEY and SVGAGI. Deletions cut 7 bases from V and 2 bases from J, with 10 bases between. This CDR3 spans 13 amino acids. The chain's CDR3 is CASTWDATDTQYF. CDR3 DNA sequence: TGTGCCAGCACCTGGGACGCCACAGATACGCAGTATTTT.

The rearrangement links TRBV10-2 to TRBJ1-2; 8 nucleotides line up with TRBD1. CDR3 length: 13 amino acids. The trim removed 4 bases at V and 8 bases at J, leaving 6 bases unmatched. Looked up from germline, CDR1 is WSHSY and CDR2 is SAAADI. For the CDR3, the DNA is TGCGCCAGCAGTGCGGACAGGGCTTTAGGCTACACCTTC. Protein product: CASSADRALGYTF.

This sequence joins TRBV2 and TRBJ1-1, with TRBD1 identical over 9 bases. The ends lost 6 bases at V and 5 bases at J; junction bases unmatched: 7. The CDR3 has 14 amino acids. CDR1 SNHLY and CDR2 FYNNEI come from the germline V gene. This CDR3 is CASRGDRVRTEAFF. In DNA, the CDR3 is TGTGCCAGCAGAGGGGACAGGGTAAGGACTGAAGCTTTCTTT. Using reference TRBV2 and TRBJ1-1 for the parts outside the CDR3, the full variable domain is EPEVTQTPSHQVTQMGQEVILRCVPISNHLYFYWYRQILGQKVEFLVSFYNNEISEKSEIFDDQFSVERPDGSNFTLKIRSTKLEDSAMYFCASRGDRVRTEAFFGQGTRLTVV.

V is TRBV6-5 and J is TRBJ2-1; D may match TRBD1 or TRBD2 (5 bases each). Germline assignment: CDR1 MNHEY and CDR2 SVGAGI. The V and J ends lost 6 bases and 4 bases respectively, with 16 bases between them. This CDR3 region has 15 residues. The CDR3 DNA sequence: TGTGCCAGCAGCTGGGACCGCGGGTCTTACAATGAGCAGTTCTTC. Protein: CASSWDRGSYNEQFF.

The chain employs TRBV5-4 and TRBJ1-4, with D unresolved. The germline V gene encodes CDR1 SGHNT and CDR2 YYREEE (reference sequence). The length of the CDR3 is 12 residues. Trimming pared 0 bases from V and 8 bases from J, leaving 5 bases between. The CDR3 is CASSLVGEKLFF. The CDR3 DNA is TGTGCCAGCAGCTTGGTTGGGGAAAAACTGTTTTTT.

A word on this clone: Other DNA sequences in this specimen translate into the identical CDR3. V usage is TRBV13 and J usage is TRBJ1-2; D remains unclear. The V gene lost 4 bases and the J gene lost 8 bases, with 20 bases spanning the gap. The CDR3 contains 15 residues. CDR1 is PRHDT and CDR2 is FYEKMQ in the germline V gene (reference sequence). CDR3 protein: CASSSTGRLSRGYTF. CDR3 nucleotide sequence: TGTGCCAGCAGCTCCACCGGGAGGCTAAGTAGGGGCTACACCTTC.

The chain employs TRBV7-2 and TRBJ2-1; D perhaps matches TRBD2 (6 bases). This CDR3 contains 15 residues. Trimming stripped 2 bases from V and 8 bases from J, with 16 bases between. The germline V gene has CDR1 SGHTA and CDR2 FQGNSA. The DNA for the CDR3 is TGTGCCAGCAGCTTAACTAGCCTAGTTAGTGATGAGCAGTTCTTC. Translation gives CASSLTSLVSDEQFF.

This chain joins TRBV6-1 and TRBJ1-2; 7 bases line up with TRBD1. The junction had 13 bases not matched to a gene; V was cut back by 5 bases and J by 7 bases. This CDR3 has 15 amino acids. Per germline, CDR1 MNHNS and CDR2 SASEGT. CDR3 protein: CASSPRPLTGRGYTF. The CDR3 DNA is TGTGCCAGCAGTCCTCGGCCGCTGACAGGGCGTGGCTACACCTTC.

Remarks on this clone: Because the CDR3's place on the DNA is in doubt, the DNA is left out and the CDR3 is given as listed by TCRdb. The chain links TRBV20-1 to TRBJ1-2; whether TRBD1, the table's D call, matches the DNA was not checked. Germline V lookup: CDR1 DFQATT, CDR2 SNEGSKA (reference sequence). The CDR3 comprises 11 residues, both ends counted. CDR3 region: CSAVGQGAPTF.

The J gene is TRBJ2-1, the V gene TRBV29-1; 7 bases fit TRBD2. The CDR3 runs 12 residues. The junction had 7 bases not matched to a gene; V was cut back by 2 bases and J by 12 bases. Germline V gene sequence: CDR1 SQVTM, CDR2 ANQGSEA. The CDR3: CSVETPGGGQFF. The CDR3 DNA is TGCAGCGTTGAAACCCCGGGCGGGGGGCAGTTCTTC.

The chain uses TRBV6-5 and TRBJ1-1; D is possibly TRBD1 (6 bases). The germline V gene has CDR1 MNHEY and CDR2 SVGAGI. This CDR3 region has 13 residues. The V end was cut by 2 bases, the J end by 5 bases, with 9 bases between. The CDR3 reads CASSYNRVTEAFF. The CDR3 region has the DNA TGTGCCAGCAGTTACAACAGGGTAACTGAAGCTTTCTTT.

The genes are TRBV4-3 and TRBJ1-6, with D uncertain. Germline CDR1 reads LGHNA; CDR2 reads YSLEER. The CDR3 spans 14 residues. Deletions cut 6 bases from V and 0 bases from J, with 6 bases between. The CDR3 DNA reads as TGCGCCAGCAGTCAAACCTCCTATAATTCACCCCTCCACTTT. It is translated as CASSQTSYNSPLHF.

The V call is TRBV6-5, the J call TRBJ1-2; possibly TRBD1 for D (6 bases). This CDR3 contains 13 residues. V was cut by 7 bases and J by 2 bases, with 11 bases left in between. Germline lookup yields CDR1 MNHEY and CDR2 SVGAGI. The chain's CDR3 is CASNGGRNYGYTF. The DNA for the CDR3 is TGTGCCAGCAATGGGGGCCGGAACTATGGCTACACCTTC.

V usage is TRBV15 and J usage is TRBJ1-4, with 7 bases identical to TRBD1. With V trimmed by 3 bases and J by 13 bases, 8 bases remained unmatched. The CDR3 covers 13 residues. CDR1 is LNHNV, CDR2 YYDKDF, per germline (reference sequence). In nucleotides, the CDR3 is TGTGCCACCAGCAGTGGGACAGCCTTCAGACTGTTTTTT. Amino acids: CATSSGTAFRLFF.

This clone was observed a handful of times. This rearrangement joins TRBV11-3 to TRBJ2-7; D remains ambiguous. The germline V and J ends were trimmed by 1 base and 0 bases, with 7 bases remaining between them. The CDR3 covers 14 residues. Germline V CDR1 and CDR2: SGHNT, YENEEA. The CDR3 reads CASSLGHSSYEQYF. The CDR3 bases are TGTGCCAGCAGCTTAGGTCACAGCTCCTACGAGCAGTACTTC.

The V and J genes are TRBV9 and TRBJ1-3; the match to TRBD1 covers 10 bases. The germline CDR1 and CDR2 sequences are SGDLS and YYNGEE. V trimming: 4 bases; J trimming: 8 bases; junction bases outside the gene matches: 6. The length of the CDR3 is 14 residues. CDR3 in DNA: TGTGCCAGCAGCAACCGACAGGGGGCCGACACCATATATTTT. Amino acids: CASSNRQGADTIYF.

This clone came up a few times. The chain carries TRBV6-1 and TRBJ1-2, with 9 nucleotides matching TRBD1. The V gene end was trimmed by 4 bases and the J gene end by 13 bases; junction bases not matched to a gene: 10. There are 13 residues in the CDR3. CDR1 and CDR2 from the germline V gene are MNHNS and SASEGT. CDR3 DNA sequence: TGTGCCAGCAGTGGGACAGGGGAGTCCCCTTCCACCTTC. It is translated as CASSGTGESPSTF.

This chain uses TRBV5-6 with TRBJ2-5; no firm D call. V was clipped by 3 bases and J by 2 bases, with 17 bases between them. The CDR3 extends over 16 amino acids. Germline loops: CDR1 SGHDT, CDR2 YYEEEE. This CDR3 is CASSSRTDSVQETQYF. The CDR3 coding sequence is TGTGCCAGCAGCTCCCGGACCGATTCGGTACAAGAGACCCAGTACTTC.

The chain combines TRBV25-1 with TRBJ1-2; D is possibly TRBD1 (5 bases). Between the trimmed V and J ends, which lost 4 bases and 3 bases, there was a span of 12 bases. The length of the CDR3 is 14 residues. CDR1 and CDR2 (germline): MGHDK, SYGVNS. The CDR3 is CASSASGTDYGYTF. In DNA, the CDR3 is TGTGCCAGCAGTGCGTCTGGGACTGACTATGGCTACACCTTC.

This clone was seen a handful of times. The chain joins TRBV11-2 to TRBJ1-2, with D unclear. CDR3 length: 13 amino acids. Trimming removed 3 bases at V and 7 bases at J, with 12 bases between. Per the germline V gene, CDR1 is SGHAT and CDR2 is FQNNGV. The CDR3 nucleotides are TGTGCCAGCAGCTTGAGAGTGATCGGTGGCTACACCTTC. Residues: CASSLRVIGGYTF. The full variable domain, completed using reference TRBV11-2 and TRBJ1-2, is EAGVAQSPRYKIIEKRQSVAFWCNPISGHATLYWYQQILGQGPKLLIQFQNNGVVDDSQLPKDRFSAERLKGVDSTLKIQPAKLEDSAVYLCASSLRVIGGYTFGSGTRLTVV.

V and J are TRBV7-2 and TRBJ1-1, with D possibly being TRBD1 (5 bases). This CDR3 spans 17 amino acids. V shed 5 bases and J shed 4 bases, with 23 bases lying between them. The germline V gene has CDR1 SGHTA and CDR2 FQGNSA. This CDR3 is CASSPRGVIVGGTEAFF. DNA for the CDR3: TGTGCCAGCAGCCCCCGGGGGGTGATCGTGGGAGGCACTGAAGCTTTCTTT.

V is TRBV5-5 and J is TRBJ2-7; D might be TRBD2 (6 bases). This CDR3 is 15 amino acids long. The germline CDR1 and CDR2 sequences are SGHKS and YYEKEE (reference sequence). V gave up 0 bases and J gave up 2 bases, with 12 bases separating them. The DNA for the CDR3 is TGTGCCAGCAGCTTGGCGCGGGACGGAGCCTACGAGCAGTACTTC. As protein: CASSLARDGAYEQYF.